The rows below give T cell receptor beta chains drawn from one sample of a study of blood T cells in healthy people across ages. TCRdb reanalysed the 5' RACE reads using MiXCR and keeps one entry per CDR3 protein. This sample has roughly 860,000 distinct CDR3 sequences, with approximately 65% found just once. Sample: blood. The source of these receptors is a man in his thirties or forties in good health. CDR3s include the opening cysteine and the closing phenylalanine or tryptophan. The order of the fields is V gene, J gene, D gene, clone size, CDR3 protein, CDR3 DNA. D genes are given only for firm matches. A clone size is listed for some rows: how often the clone was seen (once, few, many), or a class if it is expanded.

>TRBV2|TRBJ2-1|-|-
CASSALPGEQFF
TGTGCCAGCAGTGCTCTGCCAGGTGAGCAGTTCTTC
>TRBV7-3|TRBJ2-5|-|few
CASSLGTDSQTQYF
TGTGCCAGCAGCTTAGGAACGGATTCTCAGACCCAGTACTTC
>TRBV4-3|TRBJ2-5|TRBD1|-
CASSRGTGKETQYF
TGCGCCAGCAGCCGGGGGACAGGGAAAGAGACCCAGTACTTC
>TRBV7-3|TRBJ2-2|TRBD2|-
CASSAGGGGNTGELFF
TGTGCCAGCAGCGCCGGCGGGGGGGGTAACACCGGGGAGCTGTTTTTT
>TRBV6-6|TRBJ2-5|-|-
CASSPGLKETQYF
TGTGCCAGCAGTCCTGGACTAAAAGAGACCCAGTACTTC
>TRBV5-1|TRBJ2-1|TRBD1|-
CASSHPGQGNNEQFF
TGCGCCAGCAGCCACCCGGGACAGGGGAACAATGAGCAGTTCTTC
>TRBV2|TRBJ2-5|-|few
CAGGTEETQYF
TGTGCCGGCGGGACAGAAGAGACCCAGTACTTC
>TRBV25-1|TRBJ1-2|-|-
CASNPAGGDYGYTF
TGTGCCAGCAATCCGGCGGGGGGCGACTATGGCTACACCTTC
>TRBV6-6|TRBJ2-7|-|-
CARSYGGEQYF
TGTGCCAGAAGTTATGGGGGCGAGCAGTACTTC
>TRBV9|TRBJ2-3|-|few
CASSVKEGALRNTQYF
TGTGCCAGCAGCGTAAAGGAGGGGGCCCTAAGAAATACGCAGTATTTT
>TRBV6-5|TRBJ1-2|TRBD1|many
CASSPGTGYGYTF
TGTGCCAGCAGTCCCGGGACAGGCTATGGCTACACCTTC
>TRBV28|TRBJ2-7|-|-
CASSSTGWDEQYF
TGTGCCAGCAGTTCCACAGGGTGGGACGAGCAGTACTTC
>TRBV7-9|TRBJ2-1|-|few
CASSFSPSEQFF
TGTGCCAGCAGCTTTAGCCCCAGTGAGCAGTTCTTC
>TRBV6-5|TRBJ2-1|-|few
CASSYTGEQFF
TGTGCCAGCAGTTACACGGGTGAGCAGTTCTTC
>TRBV6-2/TRBV6-3|TRBJ1-2|-|-
CASRSGSTVHYGYTF
TGTGCCAGCAGATCGGGATCGACGGTCCACTATGGCTACACCTTC
>TRBV20-1|TRBJ1-5|-|-
CSATQGGQPQHF
TGCAGTGCCACACAGGGAGGCCAGCCCCAGCATTTT
>TRBV29-1|TRBJ2-1|TRBD2|-
CRNTSGGPYNEQFF
TGCAGGAACACTAGCGGGGGCCCATACAATGAGCAGTTCTTC
>TRBV7-6|TRBJ2-7|-|-
CASSLEPLGLNEQYF
TGTGCCAGCAGCTTAGAGCCCCTTGGCCTTAATGAGCAGTACTTC
>TRBV5-1|TRBJ2-1|-|few
CASSLEEGRGEQFF
TGCGCCAGCAGCTTGGAGGAGGGACGGGGTGAGCAGTTCTTC
>TRBV10-3|TRBJ2-1|TRBD2|few
CAISGGGGTDEQFF
TGTGCCATCAGTGGGGGCGGGGGAACAGATGAGCAGTTCTTC
>TRBV20-1|TRBJ2-5|-|-
CSAQFRQETQYF
TGCAGTGCGCAATTCAGGCAAGAGACCCAGTACTTC
>TRBV7-9|TRBJ1-5|-|-
CASSSRERNQPQHF
TGTGCCAGCAGCTCCAGGGAGAGAAATCAGCCCCAGCATTTT
>TRBV20-1|TRBJ2-7|-|-
CSARDQGISYEQYF
TGCAGTGCTAGAGATCAAGGGATCTCCTACGAGCAGTACTTC
>TRBV14|TRBJ2-3|TRBD1|once
CASSQWQGAMDTQYF
TGTGCCAGCAGCCAATGGCAGGGGGCTATGGATACGCAGTATTTT
>TRBV7-2|TRBJ2-3|TRBD2|once
CASNLVAGVVDTQYF
TGTGCCAGCAACTTAGTAGCGGGGGTGGTAGATACGCAGTATTTT
>TRBV3-1|TRBJ2-1|-|-
CASSLGWEFGRNEQFF
TGTGCCAGCAGCCTAGGCTGGGAGTTCGGTCGCAATGAGCAGTTCTTC
>TRBV20-1|TRBJ1-5|-|-
CSASQRGKVDQPQHF
TGCAGTGCTAGTCAAAGGGGAAAGGTGGATCAGCCCCAGCATTTT
>TRBV29-1|TRBJ2-1|TRBD2|-
CSVEGTRGQGEQFF
TGCAGCGTTGAAGGGACTAGGGGTCAAGGTGAGCAGTTCTTC
>TRBV27|TRBJ2-4|-|-
CASSFTDGAIQYF
TGTGCCAGCAGTTTCACGGATGGGGCCATTCAGTACTTC
>TRBV6-2/TRBV6-3|TRBJ2-7|TRBD1|-
CASSYATGTGYDEQYF
TGTGCCAGCAGTTACGCCACCGGGACAGGGTATGACGAGCAGTACTTC
>TRBV3-1|TRBJ2-1|TRBD1|once
CASSRDRPPSYNEQFF
TGTGCCAGCAGCCGGGACAGACCTCCCTCCTACAATGAGCAGTTCTTC
>TRBV7-9|TRBJ2-7|TRBD1|-
CASSWDRYEQYF
TGTGCCAGCAGCTGGGACAGGTACGAGCAGTACTTC
>TRBV5-1|TRBJ2-6|-|-
CASSLAGDPSGANVPTF
TGCGCCAGCAGCTTGGCAGGGGACCCCTCTGGGGCCAACGTCCCGACTTTC
>TRBV2|TRBJ1-2|-|-
CASSEAPLYGYTF
TGTGCCAGCAGTGAAGCGCCCCTCTATGGCTACACCTTC
>TRBV12-3/TRBV12-4|TRBJ1-5|-|-
CASRPGGGERSNQPQHF
TGTGCCAGCAGGCCTGGAGGAGGGGAGAGGAGCAATCAGCCCCAGCATTTT
>TRBV5-5|TRBJ1-2|TRBD1|-
CASSPAQGDGYTF
TGTGCCAGCAGCCCGGCGCAGGGGGATGGCTACACCTTC